This is a list of T cell receptor beta chains from one sample in a study of response to subunit inactivated influenza vaccine. TCRdb reprocessed the RT-PCR reads via MiXCR and lists one record per CDR3 protein. The table shows hundreds of thousands of distinct CDR3 sequences, with about 15% occurring only once. This specimen consisted of PBMCs from blood, obtained 14 days before vaccination. These receptors were collected from a man aged 50 to 59 who received an inactivated influenza vaccine. Each CDR3 is given with its conserved first and last residue. A D gene is named only where the DNA matches it firmly. Size is omitted from some rows. Given values are once, few, many or a class for expanded clones.

>TRBV5-1|NA|TRBJ2-7|few
TGCGCCAGCAGCGCCGGACCGTCCTTAAACATTGAGCAGTACTTC
CASSAGPSLNIEQYF
>TRBV6-5|NA|TRBJ2-2|NA
TGTGCCAGCAGTTACGATTCTATGGGGCAGGGTTTAACCGGGGAGCTGTTTTTT
CASSYDSMGQGLTGELFF
>TRBV30|NA|TRBJ2-7|NA
TGTGCCGGAGTACAGAGGAACTCCTACGAGCAGTACTTC
CAGVQRNSYEQYF
>TRBV7-2|TRBD2|TRBJ2-1|many
TGTGCCAGCAGCTTAGTTGGCGGGGGGGCACACAATGAGCAGTTCTTC
CASSLVGGGAHNEQFF
>TRBV5-1|NA|TRBJ1-1|many
TGCGCCAGCCGCCGGTTGGTGAACACTGAAGCTTTCTTT
CASRRLVNTEAFF
>TRBV6-1|TRBD1|TRBJ1-5|NA
TGTGCCAGCAGCAGCTCTGGGACAGCGATTTGGCAGCCCCAGCATTTT
CASSSSGTAIWQPQHF
>TRBV5-1|TRBD2|TRBJ2-2|many
TGCGCCAGCAGCTCGGGGACTAGCGGCGGAGTCGGGGAGCTGTTTTTT
CASSSGTSGGVGELFF
>TRBV15|NA|TRBJ1-3|few
TGTGCCACCAGCAGAGCCCGGGACCCTGGAAACACCATATATTTT
CATSRARDPGNTIYF
>TRBV7-2|TRBD2|TRBJ2-1|many
TGTGCCAGCAGCTTAGGGGGCAGCGGGGGCTACAATGAGCAGTTCTTC
CASSLGGSGGYNEQFF
>TRBV12-3/TRBV12-4|NA|TRBJ1-1|few
TGTGCCAGCAGCTCCTCGGGACTCTTGAACACTGAAGCTTTCTTT
CASSSSGLLNTEAFF
>TRBV4-2|NA|TRBJ2-1|few
TGTGCCAGCAGCCAAGATTTACGGGGAGGCGATGAGCAGTTCTTC
CASSQDLRGGDEQFF
>TRBV11-2|NA|TRBJ2-1|NA
TGTGCCAGCGCGCCAAAACCCGGAGGGTTTGTCAACAATGAGCAGTTCTTC
CASAPKPGGFVNNEQFF
>TRBV15|NA|TRBJ1-5|NA
TGTGCCACCAGCAGAGATTTGGGGCTAACTAGCAATCAGCCCCAGCATTTT
CATSRDLGLTSNQPQHF
>TRBV18|NA|TRBJ1-1|few
TGTGCCAGCTCACCACGACAGACGATAGCGGACACTGAAGCTTTCTTT
CASSPRQTIADTEAFF
>TRBV29-1|NA|TRBJ1-1|many
TGCAGCGTTGAAGGTACGGTACAGACGAACACTGAAGCTTTCTTT
CSVEGTVQTNTEAFF
>TRBV29-1|TRBD2|TRBJ2-5|NA
TGCAGCGTTGAACTAGCGGGGGGGTCAGAGACCCAGTACTTC
CSVELAGGSETQYF